Below, 20 T cell receptor beta chains from the same sample are listed, as sequenced in a study of T cells expressing NK-cell markers. TCRdb re-called the 5' RACE reads; every CDR3 protein appears as one record, without DNA. The sample has a few hundred thousand distinct CDR3 sequences. Sample: blood T cells: a sorted CD56 or NKG2C T cell subset, CD4+ or CD8+ T cells, or bulk PBMC T cells (not recorded which). These receptors were taken from a man aged 18 to 69 in good health.

V is TRBV29-1 and J is TRBJ2-5; TCRdb's D gene call, TRBD1, goes unchecked for lack of DNA. Germline CDR1 reads SQVTM; CDR2 reads ANQGSEA. This CDR3 has 17 amino acids. The CDR3 protein is CSVEAFSAVTGQETQYF.

V is TRBV18 and J is TRBJ2-1; TCRdb gives TRBD1 as the D gene, but with no DNA this cannot be confirmed. The CDR3 runs to 16 residues. The germline V gene encodes CDR1 KGHSH and CDR2 LQKENI. This CDR3 reads CASSLTGTGQYNEQFF.

The chain has TRBV7-9 and TRBJ2-1; TCRdb gives TRBD1 as the D gene, but with no DNA this cannot be confirmed. The CDR3 is 14 amino acids. The germline V gene encodes CDR1 SEHNR and CDR2 FQNEAQ (reference sequence). Here the CDR3 reads CASSNGTGGGEQFF.

V and J are TRBV5-1 and TRBJ1-4; absent DNA, TCRdb's TRBD1 call cannot be checked. The V gene's germline CDR1 is SGHRS and CDR2 YFSETQ. This CDR3 is built from 15 residues. The CDR3 here is CASSFRDPDGEKLFF.

The chain recombines TRBV6-1 with TRBJ2-5; TCRdb indicates TRBD2, and absent DNA this call remains unverified. The CDR3 consists of 15 residues. Per germline, CDR1 MNHNS and CDR2 SASEGT. The CDR3 sequence is CASSATGGGAKTQYF.

The rearrangement links TRBV6-5 to TRBJ2-5; TCRdb reports TRBD2, a call that lacks DNA to check it against. Looked up from germline, CDR1 is MNHEY and CDR2 is SVGAGI. This CDR3 has 16 amino acids. CDR3 sequence reads: CASSYRGHGYQETQYF.

V and J are TRBV2 and TRBJ2-1; TCRdb lists TRBD2, though no DNA is available to test this call. This CDR3 is 16 amino acids long. Germline CDR1 and CDR2: SNHLY and FYNNEI. The CDR3 loop is CASSISLAASYNEQFF.

This rearrangement joins TRBV10-3 to TRBJ1-5; no DNA is available, so the TRBD1 call from TCRdb remains unchecked. CDR1 ENHRY and CDR2 SYGVKD come from the germline V gene. The CDR3 is 14 amino acids. The CDR3 sequence is CAISEPDGWAAQHF.

This chain connects TRBV7-2 to TRBJ2-3; TCRdb's D gene call, TRBD1, goes unchecked for lack of DNA. The CDR3 consists of 16 residues. CDR1 is SGHTA, CDR2 FQGNSA, per germline. CDR3 sequence reads: CASSLWADSSTDTQYF.

This sequence joins TRBV18 and TRBJ1-3; TCRdb names TRBD1, which stays unverified in the absence of DNA. This CDR3 comprises 15 residues. From germline, CDR1 is KGHSH and CDR2 LQKENI. Here the CDR3 reads CASSPDRVTGNTIYF. The full variable domain, rest sourced from reference TRBV18 and TRBJ1-3, is NAGVMQNPRHLVRRRGQEARLRCSPMKGHSHVYWYRQLPEEGLKFMVYLQKENIIDESGMPKERFSAEFPKEGPSILRIQQVVRGDSAAYFCASSPDRVTGNTIYFGEGSWLTVV.

The chain couples TRBV5-5 to TRBJ1-2. The CDR3 has 16 residues. Germline V gene data show CDR1 as SGHKS and CDR2 as YYEKEE (reference sequence). CDR3 loop: CASSFYGALPNYGYTF.

The CDR3: CATRTAPADNEQFF. The gene calls are TRBV24-1 and TRBJ2-1; TCRdb returns TRBD1, unconfirmable since there is no DNA. Germline lookup yields CDR1 KGHDR and CDR2 SFDVKD. The CDR3 contains 14 residues.

V and J are TRBV7-9 and TRBJ1-6; TCRdb's D gene call, TRBD1, goes unchecked for lack of DNA. Germline CDR1 SEHNR, CDR2 FQNEAQ (reference sequence). This CDR3 is 15 amino acids long. The CDR3: CASSLRTGGDSPLHF.

V gene TRBV7-2 combines with J gene TRBJ2-3; TCRdb selects TRBD2, and the lack of DNA leaves this call unchecked. This CDR3 has 15 residues. Germline CDR1 is SGHTA and CDR2 is FQGNSA. The CDR3: CASSKRGGYEDTQYF.

The chain couples TRBV5-1 to TRBJ2-1; the D call of TRBD1 rests on TCRdb alone, since no DNA is present to check it. The CDR3 is made up of 16 amino acids. Germline V gene data show CDR1 as SGHRS and CDR2 as YFSETQ. CDR3 sequence: CASSTGGSLSYNEQFF.

The chain links TRBV12-3 or TRBV12-4 to TRBJ2-2; lacking DNA, the TRBD1 call made by TCRdb goes unchecked. This CDR3 contains 15 residues. The CDR3: CASSIYRGRTGELFF.

The chain recombines TRBV2 with TRBJ2-5. Germline assignment: CDR1 SNHLY and CDR2 FYNNEI. The length of the CDR3 is 14 residues. The chain's CDR3 is CASSVSVRQETQYF.

The rearrangement uses TRBV27 and TRBJ1-1; TCRdb lists TRBD1, though no DNA is available to test this call. CDR1 is MNHEY, CDR2 SMNVEV, per germline (reference sequence). This CDR3 is 14 amino acids long. The CDR3 sequence: CASSDRVRNTEAFF.

The rearrangement links TRBV14 to TRBJ2-2; there is no DNA to check the TCRdb D call of TRBD1. The CDR3 runs to 18 residues. Per the germline V gene, CDR1 is SGHDN and CDR2 is FVKESK. The CDR3 spells CASSPRRTGGGGTGELFF. Drawing the rest from reference TRBV14 and TRBJ2-2, the complete variable domain is EAGVTQFPSHSVIEKGQTVTLRCDPISGHDNLYWYRRVMGKEIKFLLHFVKESKQDESGMPNNRFLAERTGGTYSTLKVQPAELEDSGVYFCASSPRRTGGGGTGELFFGEGSRLTVL.

CDR3 region: CASSYSNERGGRLLDYTF. The V and J genes are TRBV6-5 and TRBJ1-2; the TCRdb D gene call, TRBD1, has no DNA to confirm it. The CDR3 has 18 amino acids. Germline V gives CDR1 MNHEY, CDR2 SVGAGI.